The sequence of this T cell receptor (beta chain) was determined in a study of blood T cell repertoires in COVID-19. Produced via immunoSEQ multiplex PCR; TCRdb's table is partial and in-frame only. The repertoire has a few hundred thousand clones, 80% to 90% of them found once; the top ten carry just over 8%. The CDR3 spans 18 residues. V was pared by 5 bases and J by 1 base, with 21 bases between. CDR1 SEHNR and CDR2 FQNEAQ come from the germline V gene (reference sequence). The chain links TRBV7-9 to TRBJ2-4; D perhaps matches TRBD1 (6 bases). The clonotype was recovered from a woman aged 60-70 years who had recovered from COVID-19. Source material: PBMCs or T cells enriched from blood (not recorded which). The CDR3 protein is CASSRRTAGDPAKNIQYF. CDR3 coding DNA: TGTGCCAGCAGCCGTAGGACAGCCGGCGACCCCGCCAAAAACATTCAGTACTTC.